This TCR beta chain comes out of a study of PD-1 blockade in classical Hodgkin lymphoma. Study-level findings and limits: It was among complete responders that baseline diversity resembled that of newly diagnosed patients. Reported findings placed baseline TCR diversity lower in newly diagnosed patients (compared with healthy donors). TCR diversity rose significantly by C4D1 in CD4+ but not CD8+ cells.

Relapse after autologous stem cell transplantation occurred in every patient, and brentuximab vedotin exposure varied. Relapsed/refractory classical Hodgkin lymphoma patients had complete, partial or progressive responses. Profiling relied on immunoSEQ multiplex PCR, and the TCRdb table lists in-frame clones only, not all of them. In the table there are about 21,000 clones, 71% of which are singletons. Details on this clone: Its antigen is unidentified.

CDR3 size: 15 residues. CDR1 is SGHVS and CDR2 is FNYEAQ in the germline V gene. V gave up 4 bases and J gave up 0 bases, with 10 bases separating them. The chain recombines TRBV7-6 with TRBJ2-1, with D possibly matching TRBD2 (6 bases). The source was peripheral blood mononuclear cells (PBMCs), collected at baseline. The TCR was taken from a human donor with classical Hodgkin lymphoma. This CDR3 is CASSSKRASYNEQFF. In nucleotides, the CDR3 is TGTGCCAGCAGCTCAAAGCGGGCCTCCTACAATGAGCAGTTCTTC. The whole variable domain, remainder taken from reference TRBV7-6 and TRBJ2-1, is GAGVSQSPRYKVTKRGQDVALRCDPISGHVSLYWYRQALGQGPEFLTYFNYEAQQDKSGLPNDRFSAERPEGSISTLTIQRTEQRDSAMYRCASSSKRASYNEQFFGPGTRLTVL.